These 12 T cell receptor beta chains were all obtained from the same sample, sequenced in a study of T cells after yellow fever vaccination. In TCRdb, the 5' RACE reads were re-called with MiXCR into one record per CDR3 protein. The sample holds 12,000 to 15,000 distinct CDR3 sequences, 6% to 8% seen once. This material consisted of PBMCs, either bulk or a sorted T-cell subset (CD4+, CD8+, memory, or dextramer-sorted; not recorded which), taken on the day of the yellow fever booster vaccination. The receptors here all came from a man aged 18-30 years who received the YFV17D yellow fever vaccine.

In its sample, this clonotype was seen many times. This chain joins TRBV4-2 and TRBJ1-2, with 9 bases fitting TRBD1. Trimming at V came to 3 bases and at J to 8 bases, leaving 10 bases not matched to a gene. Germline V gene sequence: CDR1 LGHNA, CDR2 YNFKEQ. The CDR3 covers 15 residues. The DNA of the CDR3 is TGTGCCAGCAGCCAGGAAAAACAGGGGGCGCGGGGCTACACCTTC. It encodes CASSQEKQGARGYTF.

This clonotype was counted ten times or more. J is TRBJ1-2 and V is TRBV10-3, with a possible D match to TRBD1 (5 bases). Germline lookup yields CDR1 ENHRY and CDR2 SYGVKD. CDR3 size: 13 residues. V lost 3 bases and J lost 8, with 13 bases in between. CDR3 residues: CAISERQIYGYTF. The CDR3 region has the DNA TGTGCCATCAGTGAACGACAGATCTACGGCTACACCTTC.

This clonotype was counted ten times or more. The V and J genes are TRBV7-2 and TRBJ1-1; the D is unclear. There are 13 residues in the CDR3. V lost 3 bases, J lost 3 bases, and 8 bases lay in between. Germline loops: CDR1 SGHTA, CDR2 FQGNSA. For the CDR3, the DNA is TGTGCCAGCAGCTTTCACAGAGACACTGAAGCTTTCTTT. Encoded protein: CASSFHRDTEAFF.

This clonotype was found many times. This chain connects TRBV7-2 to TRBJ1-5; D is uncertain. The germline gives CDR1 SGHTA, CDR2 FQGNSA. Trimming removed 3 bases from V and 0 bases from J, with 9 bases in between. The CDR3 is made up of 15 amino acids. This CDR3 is CASSLEVYSNQPQHF. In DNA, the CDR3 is TGTGCCAGCAGCTTGGAAGTTTATAGCAATCAGCCCCAGCATTTT. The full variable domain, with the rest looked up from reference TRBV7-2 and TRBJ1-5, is GAGVSQSPSNKVTEKGKDVELRCDPISGHTALYWYRQSLGQGLEFLIYFQGNSAPDKSGLPSDRFSAERTGGSVSTLTIQRTQQEDSAVYLCASSLEVYSNQPQHFGDGTRLSIL.

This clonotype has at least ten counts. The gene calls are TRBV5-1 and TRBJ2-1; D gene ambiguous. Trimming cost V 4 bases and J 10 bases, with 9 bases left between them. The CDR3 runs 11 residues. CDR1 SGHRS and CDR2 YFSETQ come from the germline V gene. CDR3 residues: CASSVGREQFF. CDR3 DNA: TGCGCCAGCAGCGTTGGCCGGGAGCAGTTCTTC. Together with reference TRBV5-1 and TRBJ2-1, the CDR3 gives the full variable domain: KAGVTQTPRYLIKTRGQQVTLSCSPISGHRSVSWYQQTPGQGLQFLFEYFSETQRNKGNFPGRFSGRQFSNSRSEMNVSTLELGDSALYLCASSVGREQFFGPGTRLTVL.

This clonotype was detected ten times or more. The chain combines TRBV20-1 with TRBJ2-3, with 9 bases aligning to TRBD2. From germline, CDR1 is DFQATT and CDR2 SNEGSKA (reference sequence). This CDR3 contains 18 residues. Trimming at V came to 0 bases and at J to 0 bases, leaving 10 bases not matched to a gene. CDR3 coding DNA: TGCAGTGCTAGAGAAATTACCAGCGGGGGGCTGAGCACAGATACGCAGTATTTT. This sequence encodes CSAREITSGGLSTDTQYF.

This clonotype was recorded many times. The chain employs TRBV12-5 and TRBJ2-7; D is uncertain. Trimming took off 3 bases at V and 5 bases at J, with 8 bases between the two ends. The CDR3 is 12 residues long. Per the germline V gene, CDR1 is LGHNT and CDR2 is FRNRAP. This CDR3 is CASGFRLDEQYF. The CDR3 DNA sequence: TGTGCTAGTGGTTTTAGGTTGGACGAGCAGTACTTC.

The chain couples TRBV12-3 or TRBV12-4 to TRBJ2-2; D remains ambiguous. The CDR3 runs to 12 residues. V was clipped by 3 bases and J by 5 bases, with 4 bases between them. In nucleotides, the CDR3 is TGTGCCAGCAGTTTTGAGACCGGGGAGCTGTTTTTT. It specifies CASSFETGELFF.

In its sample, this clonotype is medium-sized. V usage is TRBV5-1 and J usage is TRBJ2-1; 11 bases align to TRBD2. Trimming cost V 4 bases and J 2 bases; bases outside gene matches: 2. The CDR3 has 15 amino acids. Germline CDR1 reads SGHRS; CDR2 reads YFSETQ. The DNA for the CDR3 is TGCGCCAGCAGCCCGGGACTAGCGGCCTACAATGAGCAGTTCTTC. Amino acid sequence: CASSPGLAAYNEQFF.

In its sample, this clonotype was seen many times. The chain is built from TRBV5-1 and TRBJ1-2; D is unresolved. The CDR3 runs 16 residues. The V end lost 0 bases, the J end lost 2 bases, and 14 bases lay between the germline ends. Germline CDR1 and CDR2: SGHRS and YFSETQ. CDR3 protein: CASSLAQVGPNYGYTF. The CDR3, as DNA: TGCGCCAGCAGCTTGGCCCAGGTAGGGCCCAACTATGGCTACACCTTC.

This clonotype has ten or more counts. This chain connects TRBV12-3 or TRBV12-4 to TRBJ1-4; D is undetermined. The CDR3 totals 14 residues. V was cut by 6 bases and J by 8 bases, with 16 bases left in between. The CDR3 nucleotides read TGTGCCAGCAGGCTGCGAGGGCCGTGGGAAAAACTGTTTTTT. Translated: CASRLRGPWEKLFF.

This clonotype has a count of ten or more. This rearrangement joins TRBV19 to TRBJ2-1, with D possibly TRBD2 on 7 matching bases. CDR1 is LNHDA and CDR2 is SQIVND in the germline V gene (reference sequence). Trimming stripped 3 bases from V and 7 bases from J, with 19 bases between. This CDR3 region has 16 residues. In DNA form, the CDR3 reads TGTGCCAGTAGTATTAGGGGGGGCCCGAGGAGGAATGAGCAGTTCTTC. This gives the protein CASSIRGGPRRNEQFF.